This T cell receptor beta chain was found in a study of spatial heterogeneity in lung cancer (dated by TCRdb to the late 2010s). The study in broad terms: Beta-chain transcripts were consistently detected in greater numbers than alpha-chain transcripts, which likely reflected higher beta-chain transcript abundance. The study quantitatively compared TCR alpha and beta repertoires across multiple tumor regions, matched nontumor lung and blood in non-small cell lung cancer. Nonsynonymous mutation counts, determined by whole-exome sequencing of tumor tissue, were related to TCR repertoire features. In the raw uncorrected reads, each unique combination of TCR and UMI appeared more than ten times on average. Both alpha and beta chains were TCR-sequenced in samples taken at surgery, namely 220 tumor regions, 64 matched nontumor lung samples and over 55 PBMC samples. The paper's findings and limits, for the study overall: Confirming at a functional level the hypothesis that regional TCRs recognize regional mutations was considered to require additional single-cell paired TCR alpha and beta sequencing. Ubiquitous expanded tumor TCRs were found in blood more often at tumor resection than at routine follow-up.

This clonotype occurred many times. No antigen is known for it. Base qualities are missing; no much larger clone stands one base away. The time point label, as the study defines it: sample taken at primary tumor resection. Whole RNA extracted from tumor and nontumor lung tissue, or from cryopreserved PBMC samples, was used for TCR sequencing without cell sorting. Donors were about 70 patients with early-stage, untreated non-small cell lung cancer from the lung TRACERx cohort. Patients were selected for TCR sequencing only if sufficient RNA was available from at least two tumor regions. Trimming leaves V shorter by 6 bases and J shorter by 8 bases, with the junction holding 12 bases beyond the gene matches. Its CDR3 holds 14 amino acids, cysteine through phenylalanine. Kept here is only the CDR3 DNA, which spans 42 bases and is read in frame from base 1. CDR1 MNHNY and CDR2 SVGAGI were looked up in the germline V gene (reference sequence).

Libraries were constructed by 5' RACE. The instrument given in TCRdb is NextSeq 500. To allow correction of PCR and sequencing errors, the TCR library protocol tagged every TCR cDNA molecule with a unique molecular identifier. Per the original workflow: TCR identification, UMI-based error correction and CDR3 extraction were performed with Decombinator tools. Expanded TCRs were defined as those above a frequency of 2 per 1,000, corresponding to the top 1% of the tumor frequency distribution. Renyi diversity was computed with the R vegan package after each repertoire had been subsampled 100 times to 5,000 TCRs. CDR3 similarity networks were built from amino acid triplet string-kernel similarity, connecting CDR3s with pairwise similarity above 0.82. The public reads were reanalyzed by TCRdb: fastp trimming at Q25, MiXCR alignment, in-frame beta chains only. Identical CDR3 protein sequences are pooled into one entry, listed with their most common genes and DNA. The V and J calls and clone size come from TCRdb's table, not from the authors' own analysis. Present in this sample are more than 35,000 distinct CDR3 sequences, roughly 5% of which were seen just once. The ten largest clonotypes hold around 28% of the sample.

Recombination joined TRBV6-6 with TRBJ1-2, and 7 junction bases match TRBD1. Here the sequenced sample was PBMCs, taken at surgery. The TCR was taken from a female donor with early-stage non-small cell lung cancer. The DNA sequence is given as TGTGCCAGCAGCCCTCTAGGACAGGTTTCCGGCTACACCTTC. It translates as CASSPLGQVSGYTF.